Here is one TCR beta chain with its context. This clonotype was observed at least ten times. Its antigen is not yet known. Per-nucleotide qualities are absent, and no much larger clonotype sits a single base away. Unmatched junction bases come to 9, with V trimmed by 5 bases and J by 2 bases. The CDR3, from cysteine to phenylalanine, totals 16 residues. Here the CDR3 DNA is all that survives: 48 bases in frame from base 1. CDR1 LGHNA and CDR2 YNFKEQ were looked up in the germline V gene. The sample comes from a study of T cells in Graves' hyperthyroidism and ophthalmopathy (dated by TCRdb to about 2019). Regarding the complete study: Peripheral blood was sampled at the time of initial diagnosis, prior to any treatment. In more than 5 Graves' hyperthyroidism patients, the study also compared T-cell repertoires from thyroid tissue with T-cell repertoires from blood. Prospective prediction of ophthalmopathy was tested in an independent validation cohort consisting of fewer than 20 hyperthyroidism patients and about 17 patients who later progressed to ophthalmopathy. Once sampling was done, hyperthyroidism patients were given methimazole at a starting dose of 30 mg daily, whereas ophthalmopathy patients were given high-dose intravenous methylprednisolone. The paper describes TCR Vbeta CDR3 sequencing of about 140 peripheral blood samples, made up of some 42 ophthalmopathy patients, 70 to 80 hyperthyroidism patients and about 17 progressor patients. To identify distinguishing TCR V-J signatures, a discovery cohort of around 100 patients was used, comprising 43 with Graves' ophthalmopathy and some 57 with stable Graves' hyperthyroidism. The approximately 98 discovery patients were randomly divided into training and test sets at a 7:3 ratio. The paper as a whole reports these results and caveats: In validation, the model predicted progression to ophthalmopathy a median of roughly 6.5 months before onset, with roughly 70% sensitivity and just under 75% specificity. Most expanded thyroid clonotypes (frequency above 0.001) were also detected in blood, suggesting blood repertoires may reflect thyroid immune responses. A 13 V-J signature model separated ophthalmopathy from stable hyperthyroidism, with nearly 90% sensitivity and about 81% specificity in cross-validation and 80%/75% in testing. No statistical method was used to fix the sample size in advance, and group allocation was not hidden from the investigators.

Stable Graves' hyperthyroidism was defined as the absence of progression to ophthalmopathy over 18 months of follow-up. Hyperthyroidism patients were newly diagnosed, had a disease duration of under 2 months, and were aged 18 to 65 years. Any patient with an uncontrolled infection, another autoimmune disease, pregnancy or lactation was excluded. Clinical symptoms, serum thyroxine and TRAb, thyroid ultrasound, and orbital computed tomography formed the basis for the diagnoses. PBMCs were isolated from about 9.1 ml of fresh peripheral blood by Ficoll-Paque density gradient centrifugation. Trizol reagent was used to extract total RNA, and RNA quality was then checked on an Agilent 2100 Bioanalyzer. Amplification of TCR beta CDR3 regions was carried out from RNA transcripts. A first-round RT-PCR of the TCR CDR3 used the HTBI primer set with the Qiagen OneStep RT-PCR kit. Libraries were constructed in a second round of multiplex PCR, after which size selection and purification were performed. Sequencing of the libraries was done on an Illumina HiSeq2000 using paired-end 100 bp reads. Regarding the original processing steps: SOAPnuke was used to process the raw data, removing reads that contained adapters or uncalled bases, had a mean Phred below 15, or lacked an exact match to the constant primer or identifier. High-quality paired reads were merged with COPE v1.2.5, and unique nucleotide sequences were defined as clonotypes. MiTCR v1.1 was used to align the clonotypes against IMGT TRBV, TRBD and TRBJ reference segments. The analysis was restricted to V-J combinations with a frequency above 0.0001, which together covered 99% to 99.2% of the repertoires. The TCS score was defined as F50 (clonal expansion) divided by E x V (chaos), with BLOSUM62-based TCRdist calculated between CDR3 peptides within each V-J. Welch's t-statistics and random forest reduced 500 to 550 V-J features to 13, which were used in a naive Bayes classifier (R e1071). Starting from the raw public reads, TCRdb applied fastp trimming at Q25, assembled clones with MiXCR and retained in-frame beta chains. Each CDR3 protein gets just one entry, which takes the most common genes and DNA from the rows behind it. The V and J calls were not made by the authors but by TCRdb's processing. This sample is represented by some 420,000 distinct CDR3 sequences; approximately 13% of them were singletons. The top ten hold about 4.9% of the sample.

The sequence links TRBV4-2 to TRBJ2-7; 10 junctional bases match TRBD1. Input material: blood. The TCR originated in a woman between 18 and 30 years old with Graves' hyperthyroidism. In nucleotides, the sequence is TGTGCCAGCAGCGCCCAAGGACAGGGGGACCCCTACGAGCAGTACTTC. Its amino acids are CASSAQGQGDPYEQYF.